These 32 T cell receptor beta chains were all obtained from the same sample, sequenced in a study of CD8+CD57+ T cells in acquired aplastic anemia. Patients chosen for sequencing had shown CD8+CD57+ cell expansion by flow cytometry. Profiling that covered TCR beta VDJ and CDR3 relied on genomic DNA as its template. TCRdb re-called the reads through MiXCR, storing one row per CDR3 protein. Of 450,000 to 600,000 distinct CDR3 sequences in the sample, less than 35% were seen once. Material for sequencing was sorted CD4+, CD8+, or CD8+CD57+ T cells (not recorded which) from PBMCs. The origin of the receptors is a human donor with aplastic anemia.

This clonotype was observed once. The CDR3 spells CASSMRQYF. As DNA, the CDR3 is TGTGCCAGTAGTATGAGGCAGTACTTC. The chain recombines TRBV7-2 with TRBJ2-7; no firm D call. The CDR3 sequence is 9 residues long. V was trimmed by 9 bases and J by 9 bases, leaving 9 bases between them. Germline V gene data show CDR1 as SGHTA and CDR2 as FQGNSA. The whole variable domain, remainder taken from reference TRBV7-2 and TRBJ2-7, is GAGVSQSPSNKVTEKGKDVELRCDPISGHTALYWYRQSLGQGLEFLIYFQGNSAPDKSGLPSDRFSAERTGGSVSTLTIQRTQQEDSAVYLCASSMRQYFGPGTRLTVT.

There are many counts of this clonotype. The CDR3 protein is CASRVGQLTANYGYTF. The DNA of the CDR3 is TGTGCCAGCAGGGTAGGACAGCTTACAGCTAACTATGGCTACACCTTC. V usage is TRBV2 and J usage is TRBJ1-2; D possibly corresponds to TRBD1 (6 bases). The germline gives CDR1 SNHLY, CDR2 FYNNEI. The ends were cut back, 6 bases at V and 0 bases at J, with 17 bases in the middle. The CDR3 covers 16 residues. Drawing the rest from reference TRBV2 and TRBJ1-2, the complete variable domain is EPEVTQTPSHQVTQMGQEVILRCVPISNHLYFYWYRQILGQKVEFLVSFYNNEISEKSEIFDDQFSVERPDGSNFTLKIRSTKLEDSAMYFCASRVGQLTANYGYTFGSGTRLTVV.

This clonotype was observed at least ten times. DNA of the CDR3: TGTGCCAGTAGTATTCTTCCGGGGCAAGGTGGCTACACCTTC. Its translation: CASSILPGQGGYTF. The chain links TRBV19 to TRBJ1-2; a possible D gene is TRBD1 (5 bases). This CDR3 spans 14 amino acids. V was cut by 3 bases and J by 7 bases, with 15 bases left in between. Germline V gene sequence: CDR1 LNHDA, CDR2 SQIVND (reference sequence).

The chain carries TRBV3-1 and TRBJ2-7, with D possibly being TRBD2 (5 bases). V shed 1 base and J shed 7 bases, with 11 bases lying between them. The CDR3 contains 13 residues. Germline CDR1 and CDR2: LGHDT and YNNKEL (reference sequence). The CDR3 loop reads CASSQAPGKEQYF. The DNA of the CDR3 is TGTGCCAGCAGCCAAGCTCCGGGAAAAGAGCAGTACTTC.

On this clonotype itself: Given a much more abundant clone one base away, this may be a read error. The chain employs TRBV19 and TRBJ2-7; no definite D call. The CDR3 runs 15 residues. Germline CDR1 LNHDA, CDR2 SQIVND (reference sequence). The CDR3 reads CASSISADDSCEQYF. The CDR3 coding sequence is TGTGCCAGTAGTATATCGGCCGATGACTCCTGCGAGCAGTACTTC.

This chain links TRBV9 with TRBJ2-5, with D uncertain. The CDR3 extends over 14 amino acids. Germline CDR1 SGDLS, CDR2 YYNGEE. Trimming pared 4 bases from V and 1 base from J, leaving 11 bases between. CDR3 DNA sequence: TGTGCCAGCAGCTTACAGAGAACCCAAGAGACCCAGTACTTC. Translating gives CASSLQRTQETQYF.

The sample holds a few counts of this clonotype. The chain is built from TRBV30 and TRBJ2-5, with TRBD2 matching over 7 bases. V lost 5 bases and J lost 5; bases outside the gene matches: 5. CDR3 length equals 12 residues. Germline-derived CDR1 and CDR2 are GTSNPN and SVGIG (reference sequence). CDR3: CAWSAGLETQYF. The CDR3 DNA sequence: TGTGCCTGGTCAGCGGGGCTGGAGACCCAGTACTTC.

Ten or more counts support this clonotype. The chain combines TRBV7-6 with TRBJ2-3; 12 bases map to TRBD2. Germline CDR1 and CDR2: SGHVS and FNYEAQ. The CDR3 consists of 16 residues. V trimming: 6 bases; J trimming: 2 bases; junction bases outside the gene matches: 6. The CDR3 sequence: CASRRLAGAITDTQYF. CDR3 bases: TGTGCCAGCAGACGACTAGCGGGGGCCATCACAGATACGCAGTATTTT. Full variable domain (missing parts from reference TRBV7-6 and TRBJ2-3): GAGVSQSPRYKVTKRGQDVALRCDPISGHVSLYWYRQALGQGPEFLTYFNYEAQQDKSGLPNDRFSAERPEGSISTLTIQRTEQRDSAMYRCASRRLAGAITDTQYFGPGTRLTVL.

Note on this clonotype: A clone one base away is much larger, so this may be a read error. The J gene is TRBJ2-3, the V gene TRBV19; D ambiguous. TRBJ1-5 matches the DNA end more closely, so the J call is doubtful. This CDR3 spans 13 amino acids. Germline CDR1 reads LNHDA; CDR2 reads SQIVND (reference sequence). The CDR3 sequence is CASSLIFADTQHF. Written as DNA, the CDR3 is TGTGCCAGTAGTCTTATCTTCGCAGATACGCAGCATTTT.

There are a few counts of this clonotype. With a much larger clone just one base away, this may be a read error. The V call is TRBV2, the J call TRBJ2-1; D uncertain. The CDR3 is 15 amino acids. V lost 5 bases and J lost 2, with 13 bases in between. Per the germline V gene, CDR1 is SNHLY and CDR2 is FYNNEI. Here the CDR3 DNA reads TGTGCCAGCAGTCCGAGTCGTAGCCCCTACAATGAGCAGTTCTTC. Its translation: CASSPSRSPYNEQFF.

The V call is TRBV7-2, the J call TRBJ2-1; D not resolved. The V gene's germline CDR1 is SGHTA and CDR2 FQGNSA. This CDR3 spans 15 amino acids. V lost 2 bases to trimming and J lost 0 bases, with 8 bases between them. CDR3 amino acids: CASSLMRSSYNEQFF. The CDR3 bases are TGTGCCAGCAGCTTAATGCGTAGCTCCTACAATGAGCAGTTCTTC. Based on the CDR3 plus reference TRBV7-2 and TRBJ2-1, the full variable domain is GAGVSQSPSNKVTEKGKDVELRCDPISGHTALYWYRQSLGQGLEFLIYFQGNSAPDKSGLPSDRFSAERTGGSVSTLTIQRTQQEDSAVYLCASSLMRSSYNEQFFGPGTRLTVL.

This clonotype came up many times. V usage is TRBV10-3 and J usage is TRBJ1-5; TRBD1 matches at 9 bases. Germline V gene data show CDR1 as ENHRY and CDR2 as SYGVKD. J lost 6 bases, V lost 10 bases, and 16 bases had no gene match. The length of the CDR3 is 16 residues. The CDR3 DNA is TGTGCCAGCCACCTAACAAGGGGACAGGGCAGTCAGCCCCAGCATTTT. Protein: CASHLTRGQGSQPQHF.

The chain links TRBV10-3 to TRBJ2-1; D is ambiguous. This CDR3 is built from 13 residues. Trimming pared 4 bases from V and 0 bases from J, leaving 4 bases between. The germline V gene has CDR1 ENHRY and CDR2 SYGVKD. CDR3 bases: TGTGCCATCAGTGCCAGCTCCTACAATGAGCAGTTCTTC. It is translated as CAISASSYNEQFF.

This clonotype was picked up many times. The gene calls are TRBV9 and TRBJ1-6; D ambiguous. Germline CDR1 is SGDLS and CDR2 is YYNGEE. CDR3 size: 14 residues. V was shortened by 1 base and J by 8 bases, with 10 bases between the two germline ends. The CDR3 coding sequence is TGTGCCAGCAGCGTATCGGGGAATGATTCACCCCTCCACTTT. Translating it yields CASSVSGNDSPLHF.

Comments on this clonotype: One end of the junction does not line up with germline, which may come from a read error. The chain couples TRBV7-8 to TRBJ2-7; D is perhaps TRBD2 (7 bases). Germline CDR1 SGHVS, CDR2 FQNEAQ. The CDR3 totals 14 residues. CDR3 in amino acids: CASRQGGGSYERYF. In nucleotides, the CDR3 is TGTGCCAGCAGGCAAGGGGGGGGCTCCTACGAGCGGTACTTC.

This clonotype came up a few times. This chain links TRBV19 with TRBJ2-2; 7 positions agree with TRBD1. Looked up from germline, CDR1 is LNHDA and CDR2 is SQIVND (reference sequence). Trimming at V came to 3 bases and at J to 6 bases, leaving 1 base not matched to a gene. The CDR3 spans 13 residues. The CDR3 DNA reads TGTGCCAGTAGTATGACAGGGTCCGGGGAGCTGTTTTTT. Translation: CASSMTGSGELFF.

The chain joins TRBV4-1 to TRBJ1-2; 10 bases agree with TRBD1. The CDR3 consists of 17 residues. Germline V gene data show CDR1 as MGHRA and CDR2 as YSYEKL. V was clipped by 0 bases and J by 2 bases; unmatched bases: 6. CDR3 nucleotides: TGCGCCAGCAGCCAAGACGGGACAGGGGTTTGGAACTATGGCTACACCTTC. Translation: CASSQDGTGVWNYGYTF.

In this sample, this clonotype turned up a few times. The chain couples TRBV7-9 to TRBJ2-1; D is undetermined. In germline, CDR1 is SEHNR, CDR2 FQNEAQ (reference sequence). Trimming took 2 bases from V and 7 from J, leaving 6 bases between them. This CDR3 has 12 amino acids. The CDR3, as DNA: TGTGCCAGCAGCTTAATCGAAAATGAGCAGTTCTTC. Its protein is CASSLIENEQFF.

This clonotype was recorded a few times. CDR3 sequence: CASSLGSQGSQRAAFF. Here the CDR3 DNA reads TGTGCCAGCAGCTTAGGTTCACAGGGGTCCCAACGGGCAGCTTTCTTT. J is TRBJ1-1 and V is TRBV11-1, with 7 bases identical to TRBD1. Germline CDR1 reads SGHAT; CDR2 reads FQDESV (reference sequence). V gave up 1 base and J gave up 10 bases; unmatched junction bases: 15. The CDR3 loop spans 16 amino acids.

The chain uses TRBV25-1 and TRBJ2-6; D is possibly TRBD2 (5 bases). V lost 8 bases and J 0 bases, leaving 11 bases between the germline ends. The CDR3 runs 15 residues. Per the germline V gene, CDR1 is MGHDK and CDR2 is SYGVNS. The CDR3 DNA is TGTGCCAGCCGTAACCGGGGCTCTGGGGCCAACGTCCTGACTTTC. This translates into CASRNRGSGANVLTF.

This clonotype was observed a few times. This chain links TRBV30 with TRBJ2-7; perhaps TRBD2 as D (6 bases). The CDR3 totals 10 residues. V lost 5 bases and J lost 5, with 7 bases in between. Germline V lookup: CDR1 GTSNPN, CDR2 SVGIG (reference sequence). The CDR3 sequence: CAWGGNEQYF. CDR3 bases: TGTGCCTGGGGGGGGAACGAGCAGTACTTC.

The genes are TRBV6-1 and TRBJ2-7; the D is unclear. The V and J ends lost 3 bases and 9 bases respectively, with 21 bases between them. This CDR3 spans 15 amino acids. CDR1 and CDR2 from the germline V gene are MNHNS and SASEGT. The CDR3 sequence is CASSDPPRARRRQYV. CDR3 in DNA: TGTGCCAGCAGTGACCCACCGCGAGCCCGGAGAAGGCAGTACGTC.

This clonotype was counted only a few times. CDR3 sequence reads: CSAMGGQYQETQYF. DNA of the CDR3: TGCAGTGCTATGGGCGGGCAGTACCAAGAGACCCAGTACTTC. The genes are TRBV20-1 and TRBJ2-5, with D perhaps matching TRBD2 (5 bases). Germline assignment: CDR1 DFQATT and CDR2 SNEGSKA (reference sequence). This CDR3 has 14 amino acids. Trimming took 4 bases from V and 0 from J, leaving 12 bases between them.

There are a few counts of this clonotype. A read error may be the cause here, since a much bigger clone is one base away. The V call is TRBV5-1, the J call TRBJ1-2, with a weak D call TRBD1 (6 bases). The CDR3 contains 14 residues. Germline CDR1 reads SGHRS; CDR2 reads YFSETQ. Trimming took off 4 bases at V and 6 bases at J, with 16 bases between the two ends. The CDR3 DNA is TGCGCCAGCAGCCTGGATGAGGGGGGACATGGCTACACCTTC. Translated: CASSLDEGGHGYTF. Together with reference TRBV5-1 and TRBJ1-2, the CDR3 gives the full variable domain: KAGVTQTPRYLIKTRGQQVTLSCSPISGHRSVSWYQQTPGQGLQFLFEYFSETQRNKGNFPGRFSGRQFSNSRSEMNVSTLELGDSALYLCASSLDEGGHGYTFGSGTRLTVV.

This clonotype has a handful of counts. V is TRBV6-1 and J is TRBJ1-1; the match to TRBD1 covers 8 bases. Germline V lookup: CDR1 MNHNS, CDR2 SASEGT. CDR3 length: 14 amino acids. J gave up 6 bases and V 6 bases, and 9 bases lay outside the gene matches. The CDR3: CASRRQGFGAEAFF. The CDR3 DNA is TGTGCCAGCAGGCGACAGGGGTTTGGAGCTGAAGCTTTCTTT.

This chain joins TRBV10-3 and TRBJ2-2; tentatively, D is TRBD2 (6 bases). Looked up from germline, CDR1 is ENHRY and CDR2 is SYGVKD. V was clipped by 7 bases and J by 4 bases, with 13 bases between them. The CDR3 is made up of 14 amino acids. CDR3 protein: CAIMAAGPTGELFF. CDR3 sequence (DNA): TGTGCCATCATGGCTGCGGGGCCCACCGGGGAGCTGTTTTTT.

This clonotype has just a few counts. V usage is TRBV6-5 and J usage is TRBJ2-2, with TRBD2 matching over 8 bases. The length of the CDR3 is 15 residues. V lost 6 bases and J lost 0; bases outside the gene matches: 3. Germline assignment: CDR1 MNHEY and CDR2 SVGAGI. Here the CDR3 reads CASSYSGTNTGELFF. In DNA, the CDR3 is TGTGCCAGCAGCTATAGCGGGACGAACACCGGGGAGCTGTTTTTT.

This chain joins TRBV11-1 and TRBJ2-6; 9 nucleotides agree with TRBD1. The CDR3 loop spans 17 amino acids. CDR1 and CDR2 from the germline V gene are SGHAT and FQDESV (reference sequence). V shed 5 bases, J shed 4 bases, and the junction held 9 bases outside the gene matches. The CDR3 bases are TGTGCCAGCAGCGAGCGGGACAGGGTTTCCGGGGCCAACGTCCTGACTTTC. Its translation: CASSERDRVSGANVLTF.

The V gene is TRBV6-1, the J gene TRBJ1-1; a possible D gene is TRBD1 (5 bases). The CDR3 contains 14 residues. The germline CDR1 and CDR2 sequences are MNHNS and SASEGT. The ends were cut back, 2 bases at V and 3 bases at J, with 10 bases in the middle. CDR3: CASSETRGDTEAFF. CDR3 in DNA: TGTGCCAGCAGTGAAACAAGGGGAGACACTGAAGCTTTCTTT.

This clonotype was detected many times. The chain has TRBV2 and TRBJ1-2; TRBD1 is a possible D gene (5 bases). Trimming took off 2 bases at V and 8 bases at J, with 15 bases between the two ends. Germline values: CDR1 SNHLY, CDR2 FYNNEI. The CDR3 runs 14 residues. The CDR3 protein is CASSEYSREGGYTF. The DNA for the CDR3 is TGTGCCAGCAGTGAATATAGCAGGGAAGGCGGCTACACCTTC.

This sequence joins TRBV13 and TRBJ1-1, with D unresolved. Deletions cut 4 bases from V and 0 bases from J, with 9 bases between. Looked up from germline, CDR1 is PRHDT and CDR2 is FYEKMQ (reference sequence). CDR3 length equals 14 residues. CDR3 protein: CASSSRLMNTEAFF. Here the CDR3 DNA reads TGTGCCAGCAGCTCCCGTCTAATGAACACTGAAGCTTTCTTT.

This clonotype showed up many times. The gene calls are TRBV5-1 and TRBJ2-7; D might be TRBD2 (7 bases). The CDR3 has 15 amino acids. Deletions cut 4 bases from V and 2 bases from J, with 16 bases between. The germline gives CDR1 SGHRS, CDR2 YFSETQ. The CDR3 region has the DNA TGCGCCAGCAGCCCGGGGGGCCTAGCGGCCTACGAGCAGTACTTC. Its translation is CASSPGGLAAYEQYF.